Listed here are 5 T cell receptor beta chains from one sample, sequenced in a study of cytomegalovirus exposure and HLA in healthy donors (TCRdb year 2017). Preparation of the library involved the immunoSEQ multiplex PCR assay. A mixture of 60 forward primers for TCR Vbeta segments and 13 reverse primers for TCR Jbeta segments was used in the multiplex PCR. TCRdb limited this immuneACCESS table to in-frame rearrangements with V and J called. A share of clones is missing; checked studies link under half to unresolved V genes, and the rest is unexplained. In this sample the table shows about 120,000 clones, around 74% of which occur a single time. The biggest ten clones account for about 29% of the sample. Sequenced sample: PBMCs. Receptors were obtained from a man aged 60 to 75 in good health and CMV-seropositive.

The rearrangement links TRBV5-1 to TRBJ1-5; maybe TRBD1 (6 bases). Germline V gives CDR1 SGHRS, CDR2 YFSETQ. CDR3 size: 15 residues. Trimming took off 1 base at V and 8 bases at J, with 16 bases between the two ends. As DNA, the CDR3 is TGCGCCAGCAGCTTGACAGGTGGACCAGGGGAGCCCCAGCATTTT. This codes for CASSLTGGPGEPQHF.

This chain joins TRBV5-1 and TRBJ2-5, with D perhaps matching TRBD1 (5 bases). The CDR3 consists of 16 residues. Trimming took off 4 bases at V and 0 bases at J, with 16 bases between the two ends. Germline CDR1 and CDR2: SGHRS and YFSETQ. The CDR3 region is CASSAGRATHQETQYF. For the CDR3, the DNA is TGCGCCAGCAGCGCTGGCAGGGCGACCCACCAAGAGACCCAGTACTTC.

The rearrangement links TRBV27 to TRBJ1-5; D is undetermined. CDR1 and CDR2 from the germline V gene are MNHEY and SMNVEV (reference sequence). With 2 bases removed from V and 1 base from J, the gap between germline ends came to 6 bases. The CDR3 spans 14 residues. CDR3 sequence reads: CASSLVRSNQPQHF. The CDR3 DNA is TGTGCCAGCAGTTTAGTACGGAGCAATCAGCCCCAGCATTTT.

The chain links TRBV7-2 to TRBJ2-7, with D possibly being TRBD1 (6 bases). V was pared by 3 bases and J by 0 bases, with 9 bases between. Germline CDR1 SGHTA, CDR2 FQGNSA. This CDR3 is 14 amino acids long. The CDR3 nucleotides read TGTGCCAGCAGCTTTACGGGACACTCCTACGAGCAGTACTTC. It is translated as CASSFTGHSYEQYF. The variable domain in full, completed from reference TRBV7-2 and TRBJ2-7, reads GAGVSQSPSNKVTEKGKDVELRCDPISGHTALYWYRQSLGQGLEFLIYFQGNSAPDKSGLPSDRFSAERTGGSVSTLTIQRTQQEDSAVYLCASSFTGHSYEQYFGPGTRLTVT.

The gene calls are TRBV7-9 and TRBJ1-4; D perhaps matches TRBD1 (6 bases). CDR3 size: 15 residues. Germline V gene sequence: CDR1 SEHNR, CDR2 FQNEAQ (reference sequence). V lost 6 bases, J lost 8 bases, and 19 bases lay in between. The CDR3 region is CASSRTGREGEKLFF. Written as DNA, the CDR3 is TGTGCCAGCAGTCGTACAGGGAGGGAGGGCGAAAAACTGTTTTTT.